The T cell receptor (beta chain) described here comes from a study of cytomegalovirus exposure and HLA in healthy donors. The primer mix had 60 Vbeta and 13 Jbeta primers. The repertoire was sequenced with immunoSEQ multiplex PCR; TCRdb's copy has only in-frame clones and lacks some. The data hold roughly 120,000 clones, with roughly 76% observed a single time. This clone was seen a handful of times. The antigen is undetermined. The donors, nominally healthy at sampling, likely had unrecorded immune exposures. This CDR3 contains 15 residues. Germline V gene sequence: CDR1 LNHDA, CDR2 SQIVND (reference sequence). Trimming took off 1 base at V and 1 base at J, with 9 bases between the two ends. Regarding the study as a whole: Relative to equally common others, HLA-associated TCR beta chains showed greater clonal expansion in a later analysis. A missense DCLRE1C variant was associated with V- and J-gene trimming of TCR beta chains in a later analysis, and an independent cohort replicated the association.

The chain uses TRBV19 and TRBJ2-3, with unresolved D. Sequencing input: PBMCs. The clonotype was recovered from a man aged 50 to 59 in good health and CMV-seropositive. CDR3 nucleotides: TGTGCCAGTAGTATAGTTCACAGCCGCACAGATACGCAGTATTTT. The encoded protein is CASSIVHSRTDTQYF.